The next 24 T cell receptor beta chains were all read from a single sample in a study of T cells in Graves' hyperthyroidism and ophthalmopathy. Amplified TCR beta CDR3 regions derived from RNA transcripts. In the first-round RT-PCR of the TCR CDR3, the HTBI primer set was used. One entry per CDR3 protein, called by TCRdb with MiXCR from the multiplex PCR reads. The table records approximately 560,000 distinct CDR3 sequences, approximately 44% of them present only once. Material for sequencing was peripheral blood or thyroid tissue (not recorded which). All receptors come from a woman between 18 and 30 years old with Graves' hyperthyroidism.

This rearrangement joins TRBV20-1 to TRBJ2-7; 9 bases are a match to TRBD2. This CDR3 is built from 13 residues. Germline CDR1 and CDR2: DFQATT and SNEGSKA (reference sequence). V gave up 5 bases and J gave up 2 bases; unmatched junction bases: 4. The CDR3 DNA follows: TGCAGTGCTCTAGCGGGAAGGACCTACGAGCAGTACTTC. This translates into CSALAGRTYEQYF.

This clonotype occurred a few times. This chain connects TRBV5-1 to TRBJ2-2; no firm D call. The CDR3 totals 14 residues. V lost 1 base and J lost 7, with 11 bases in between. The germline CDR1 and CDR2 sequences are SGHRS and YFSETQ. The CDR3 protein is CASSLLGKDGELFF. For the CDR3, the DNA is TGCGCCAGCAGCTTGCTTGGAAAGGACGGGGAGCTGTTTTTT.

As DNA, the CDR3 is TGCAGCGTTTCCAGACAGGGTGGAAACACCTTC. This sequence encodes CSVSRQGGNTF. The genes are TRBV29-1 and TRBJ1-2, with 7 bases identical to TRBD1. Looked up from germline, CDR1 is SQVTM and CDR2 is ANQGSEA. With 5 bases clipped from V and 12 bases from J, the junction kept 9 bases outside the gene matches. The CDR3 consists of 11 residues.

This clonotype has more than one count but fewer than ten. The chain uses TRBV7-9 and TRBJ1-3, with a weak D call TRBD1 (5 bases). The germline CDR1 and CDR2 sequences are SEHNR and FQNEAQ (reference sequence). V was cut by 5 bases and J by 4 bases, with 18 bases left in between. The CDR3 has 16 residues. CDR3: CASSPEPGLYGNTIYF. The CDR3 region has the DNA TGTGCCAGCAGCCCAGAACCAGGGCTATACGGAAACACCATATATTTT.

V is TRBV2 and J is TRBJ2-3; TRBD1 might be the D (6 bases). The CDR3 contains 14 residues. The germline V gene encodes CDR1 SNHLY and CDR2 FYNNEI. Trimming pared 5 bases from V and 4 bases from J, leaving 13 bases between. CDR3 sequence (DNA): TGTGCCAGCAGTCACAGGGTTCGGGCAGATACGCAGTATTTT. Translated: CASSHRVRADTQYF.

The rearrangement joins TRBV29-1 to TRBJ1-1, with 7 bases that match TRBD1. J was trimmed by 5 bases and V by 4 bases; bases with no gene match: 22. CDR3 size: 18 residues. Germline V gene lookup returns CDR1 SQVTM and CDR2 ANQGSEA. The CDR3 spells CSVVCPDLKRQGRTEAFF. CDR3 coding DNA: TGCAGCGTTGTCTGTCCGGACCTAAAGAGACAGGGACGGACTGAAGCTTTCTTT.

The chain uses TRBV10-3 and TRBJ2-7, with 8 positions matching TRBD1. Losses at the gene ends were 5 bases for V and 6 bases for J; bases not matched to a gene: 6. This CDR3 comprises 13 residues. Germline assignment: CDR1 ENHRY and CDR2 SYGVKD. CDR3 region: CAISRDRLLEQYF. As DNA, the CDR3 is TGTGCCATCAGTCGGGACAGGCTGCTCGAGCAGTACTTC.

This clonotype was observed a few times. The chain uses TRBV15 and TRBJ2-7; 7 positions match TRBD2. The CDR3 loop spans 14 amino acids. Germline values: CDR1 LNHNV, CDR2 YYDKDF (reference sequence). With V trimmed by 4 bases and J by 4 bases, 7 bases remained unmatched. CDR3 sequence: CATSKTRGEYEQYF. For the CDR3, the DNA is TGTGCCACCAGCAAGACTCGGGGGGAATACGAGCAGTACTTC.

This sequence joins TRBV7-3 and TRBJ2-2; 11 bases are a match to TRBD1. CDR3 size: 16 residues. V shed 6 bases, J shed 2 bases, and the junction held 5 bases outside the gene matches. Germline CDR1 reads SGHTA; CDR2 reads FQGTGA. CDR3 in amino acids: CASSSGTGGNTGELFF. The CDR3 coding sequence is TGTGCCAGCAGTTCCGGGACAGGGGGAAACACCGGGGAGCTGTTTTTT.

The chain recombines TRBV29-1 with TRBJ2-6; possible D gene TRBD2, 5 bases. The CDR3 runs to 13 residues. The V gene's germline CDR1 is SQVTM and CDR2 ANQGSEA. V dropped 8 bases and J dropped 2 bases, with 10 bases sitting between them. DNA of the CDR3: TGCAGCTCGATCGGGGCTGGGGCCAACGTCCTGACTTTC. It encodes CSSIGAGANVLTF.

The CDR3 here is CASSWGQGRTWYGYTF. CDR3 in DNA: TGTGCCAGCAGCTGGGGACAGGGACGAACTTGGTATGGCTACACCTTC. This chain links TRBV7-9 with TRBJ1-2; 9 bases align to TRBD1. Losses at the gene ends were 4 bases for V and 5 bases for J; bases not matched to a gene: 11. Per the germline V gene, CDR1 is SEHNR and CDR2 is FQNEAQ (reference sequence). The CDR3 consists of 16 residues. The whole variable domain, remainder taken from reference TRBV7-9 and TRBJ1-2, is DTGVSQNPRHKITKRGQNVTFRCDPISEHNRLYWYRQTLGQGPEFLTYFQNEAQLEKSRLLSDRFSAERPKGSFSTLEIQRTEQGDSAMYLCASSWGQGRTWYGYTFGSGTRLTVV.

The chain combines TRBV2 with TRBJ1-5; 10 bases are a match to TRBD1. V lost 3 bases, J lost 5 bases, and 16 bases stayed unmatched. Germline assignment: CDR1 SNHLY and CDR2 FYNNEI. The CDR3 sequence is 19 residues long. CDR3 amino acids: CASSDSRDRGWGADQPQHF. CDR3 coding DNA: TGTGCCAGCAGTGACTCGCGGGACAGGGGTTGGGGGGCCGATCAGCCCCAGCATTTT.

Concerning this clonotype itself: The final CDR3 position lacks the conserved phenylalanine or tryptophan, pointing to a likely read error. The J gene is TRBJ1-1, the V gene TRBV10-3; no reliable D call. From germline, CDR1 is ENHRY and CDR2 SYGVKD. Trimming took 3 bases from V and 11 from J, leaving 16 bases between them. The CDR3 totals 13 residues. CDR3 sequence reads: CAISELIGRYAFS. The CDR3 nucleotides are TGTGCCATCAGTGAATTGATTGGCAGGTACGCTTTCTCT.

To note about this clonotype: A read error may produce the germline difference seen at one junction end. The V call is TRBV7-2, the J call TRBJ2-5; 7 positions agree with TRBD1. The CDR3 has 14 amino acids. CDR1 and CDR2 (germline): SGHTA, FQGNSA. The CDR3 DNA is TGTGCCAGCGGCTCCGGGACAGATCAAGAGGCCCAGTACTTC. As protein: CASGSGTDQEAQYF.

Ten or more counts support this clonotype. The rearrangement joins TRBV10-3 to TRBJ1-1; D not resolved. V was trimmed by 1 base and J by 1 base, leaving 1 base between them. Per germline, CDR1 ENHRY and CDR2 SYGVKD. This CDR3 comprises 12 residues. The CDR3 here is CAISEWNTEAFF. CDR3 bases: TGTGCCATCAGTGAGTGGAACACTGAAGCTTTCTTT.

This clonotype has just a few counts. The chain is built from TRBV5-1 and TRBJ2-7, with D uncertain. The germline CDR1 and CDR2 sequences are SGHRS and YFSETQ. Trimming shortened V by 2 bases and J by 2 bases, and 14 bases separated the two germline ends. The CDR3 totals 15 residues. CDR3 protein: CASSFFPEPPYEQYF. In DNA form, the CDR3 reads TGCGCCAGCAGCTTTTTTCCGGAGCCCCCCTACGAGCAGTACTTC.

The sample holds a few counts of this clonotype. The genes are TRBV12-3 or TRBV12-4 and TRBJ1-2, with 7 bases fitting TRBD1. This CDR3 has 14 amino acids. Losses at the gene ends were 7 bases for V and 3 bases for J; bases not matched to a gene: 8. The CDR3 DNA reads as TGTGCCAGCACCAAAGCAGGGGGATACTATGGCTACACCTTC. It is translated as CASTKAGGYYGYTF.

This clonotype turned up a few times. This chain connects TRBV2 to TRBJ1-2; 12 bases fit TRBD1. V dropped 4 bases and J dropped 7; count of bases not matched to a gene: 7. From germline, CDR1 is SNHLY and CDR2 FYNNEI. The CDR3 sequence is 15 residues long. CDR3 coding DNA: TGTGCCAGCAGTGGTCCGGGACAGGGGGCTGGTGGCTACACCTTC. It encodes CASSGPGQGAGGYTF.

This clonotype has ten or more counts. V gene TRBV24-1 combines with J gene TRBJ1-2; D unclear. Germline V lookup: CDR1 KGHDR, CDR2 SFDVKD. V was pared by 3 bases and J by 4 bases, with 8 bases between. This CDR3 has 13 residues. The CDR3 is CATSDKVAYGYTF. The CDR3 DNA is TGTGCCACCAGTGATAAGGTTGCCTATGGCTACACCTTC.

About this clonotype: Sequence at one end of the junction differs from germline and may be a read error. The V and J genes are TRBV2 and TRBJ1-2; unclear D gene. This CDR3 comprises 12 residues. Germline V gene lookup returns CDR1 SNHLY and CDR2 FYNNEI. CDR3 DNA: TGTGCCGGCAGTGTCGGGAGATATGGCTACACCTTC. Translating it yields CAGSVGRYGYTF. Supplemented by reference TRBV2 and TRBJ1-2, the full variable domain reads EPEVTQTPSHQVTQMGQEVILRCVPISNHLYFYWYRQILGQKVEFLVSFYNNEISEKSEIFDDQFSVERPDGSNFTLKIRSTKLEDSAMYFCAGSVGRYGYTFGSGTRLTVV.

This clonotype was counted a few times. This rearrangement joins TRBV2 to TRBJ1-2; 7 bases fit TRBD1. This CDR3 has 14 residues. CDR1 and CDR2 from the germline V gene are SNHLY and FYNNEI. The ends lost 7 bases at V and 2 bases at J; junction bases unmatched: 7. CDR3 region: CASMVSRGNYGYTF. In DNA, the CDR3 is TGTGCCAGCATGGTCTCCAGGGGGAACTATGGCTACACCTTC.

About this clonotype itself: A much larger clone sits a single nucleotide away, making a read error possible. The V call is TRBV19, the J call TRBJ1-6; a possible D gene is TRBD1 (5 bases). Germline CDR1 is LNHDA and CDR2 is SQIVND (reference sequence). The CDR3 is 13 amino acids. Trimming took 5 bases from V and 6 from J, leaving 8 bases between them. The CDR3 coding sequence is TGTGCCAGTAGTCTTGGGGCTAATTCACCCCTCCACTTT. Protein sequence: CASSLGANSPLHF. The entire variable domain, with the rest obtained from reference TRBV19 and TRBJ1-6, is as follows: DGGITQSPKYLFRKEGQNVTLSCEQNLNHDAMYWYRQDPGQGLRLIYYSQIVNDFQKGDIAEGYSVSREKKESFPLTVTSAQKNPTAFYLCASSLGANSPLHFGNGTRLTVT.

CDR3 amino acids: CSVEARSDQPQHF. CDR3 in DNA: TGCAGCGTTGAAGCCCGCAGCGATCAGCCCCAGCATTTT. The rearrangement links TRBV29-1 to TRBJ1-5; no definite D call. The CDR3 covers 13 residues. Per germline, CDR1 SQVTM and CDR2 ANQGSEA. V lost 1 base, J lost 5 bases, and 9 bases lay in between.

The chain carries TRBV6-5 and TRBJ2-3; D ambiguous. Germline V lookup: CDR1 MNHEY, CDR2 SVGAGI. Trimming took off 8 bases at V and 5 bases at J, with 8 bases between the two ends. This CDR3 is built from 11 residues. Written as DNA, the CDR3 is TGTGCCAGCGGCAGGAAAGATACGCAGTATTTT. Translated, it gives CASGRKDTQYF.